These 9 T cell receptor beta chains came from one sample sequenced in a study of siplizumab effects on memory and regulatory T cells. Assay: immunoSEQ multiplex PCR; the TCRdb copy retains only in-frame clones and omits some. The sample has 100,000 or so clones, about 94% seen once; the top ten hold approximately 1.4%. The source material was non-Treg CD4+ T cells sorted from blood. The receptor set was obtained from a human donor in good health.

This clone showed up just a few times. V gene TRBV21-1 combines with J gene TRBJ1-4; the listed D gene, TRBD1, was not tested against the DNA. TRBV21-1 constitutes a pseudogene. The CDR3 loop spans 19 amino acids. The CDR3 nucleotides are TGTGCCAGCAGCAACACCCTGAGCCGGACAGGGGAGGTCAATGAAAAACTGTTTTTT. The encoded protein is CASSNTLSRTGEVNEKLFF.

This sequence joins TRBV28 and TRBJ2-1, with 9 bases lining up with TRBD2. Looked up from germline, CDR1 is MDHEN and CDR2 is SYDVKM. Germline trimming cut 3 bases from V and 4 bases from J; bases unmatched to any gene: 7. The CDR3 length is 16 residues. The CDR3 sequence is CASSLLSGGPYNEQFF. CDR3 nucleotide sequence: TGTGCCAGCAGTTTGCTTAGCGGGGGTCCATACAATGAGCAGTTCTTC.

The chain employs TRBV7-9 and TRBJ2-5, with 10 positions matching TRBD1. The V gene's germline CDR1 is SEHNR and CDR2 FQNEAQ (reference sequence). CDR3 length: 15 residues. V shed 5 bases and J 1 base; nucleotides not matched to a gene: 4. The CDR3 spells CASSRGTGVQETQYF. The CDR3 region has the DNA TGTGCCAGCAGCCGCGGGACAGGGGTCCAAGAGACCCAGTACTTC. The full variable domain, in which reference TRBV7-9 and TRBJ2-5 provide the parts outside the CDR3, is DTGVSQNPRHKITKRGQNVTFRCDPISEHNRLYWYRQTLGQGPEFLTYFQNEAQLEKSRLLSDRFSAERPKGSFSTLEIQRTEQGDSAMYLCASSRGTGVQETQYFGPGTRLLVL.

V is TRBV2 and J is TRBJ2-1; TRBD2 aligns across 15 bases. V trimming: 7 bases; J trimming: 4 bases; junction bases outside the gene matches: 5. The germline V gene has CDR1 SNHLY and CDR2 FYNNEI. The length of the CDR3 is 16 residues. CDR3 residues: CASTIGLAGGYNEQFF. The CDR3 DNA reads as TGTGCCAGCACGATTGGACTAGCGGGAGGGTACAATGAGCAGTTCTTC.

This sequence joins TRBV5-1 and TRBJ2-7; D possibly corresponds to TRBD2 (6 bases). CDR1 and CDR2 from the germline V gene are SGHRS and YFSETQ. The CDR3 extends over 16 amino acids. V dropped 4 bases and J dropped 0 bases, with 17 bases sitting between them. CDR3 nucleotides: TGCGCCAGCAGCGCCCACGGAGGGACCCTCTCCTACGAGCAGTACTTC. Its translation is CASSAHGGTLSYEQYF.

V gene TRBV10-3 combines with J gene TRBJ2-3, with a possible D match to TRBD2 (6 bases). Per the germline V gene, CDR1 is ENHRY and CDR2 is SYGVKD. The CDR3 is 14 amino acids. Trimming stripped 5 bases from V and 0 bases from J, with 9 bases between. This CDR3 is CAISSGTSTDTQYF. In DNA form, the CDR3 reads TGTGCCATCAGTTCCGGGACTAGCACAGATACGCAGTATTTT.

The chain carries TRBV7-9 and TRBJ1-4; 10 bases match TRBD1. The ends lost 5 bases at V and 7 bases at J; junction bases unmatched: 7. The CDR3 loop spans 15 amino acids. Germline-derived CDR1 and CDR2 are SEHNR and FQNEAQ (reference sequence). The CDR3 sequence: CASSETGQGTEKLFF. CDR3 sequence (DNA): TGTGCCAGCAGCGAAACGGGACAGGGGACTGAAAAACTGTTTTTT.

The genes are TRBV7-2 and TRBJ2-1, with 7 bases identical to TRBD2. CDR3 size: 15 residues. Germline V CDR1 and CDR2: SGHTA, FQGNSA. V lost 5 bases and J lost 2; bases outside the gene matches: 6. CDR3 loop: CASSPGTTTYNEQFF. CDR3 DNA: TGTGCCAGCAGCCCAGGGACTACCACCTACAATGAGCAGTTCTTC.

The chain joins TRBV10-2 to TRBJ2-3; D is perhaps TRBD1 (6 bases). This CDR3 is built from 15 residues. The V gene lost 6 bases and the J gene lost 3 bases, with 16 bases spanning the gap. Germline CDR1 is WSHSY and CDR2 is SAAADI. CDR3 in amino acids: CASRWGRVGTDTQYF. The DNA for the CDR3 is TGCGCCAGCAGGTGGGGGCGAGTTGGGACAGATACGCAGTATTTT.